This TCR beta chain emerged from a study of Graves' ophthalmopathy and Graves' hyperthyroidism. Study-level background: The blood sample was drawn at first diagnosis and before any treatment.

RNA served as the template for amplifying TCR beta CDR3 regions. RT-PCR was first run with HTBI primers, then multiplex PCR in a second round. Via MiXCR, TCRdb re-called the multiplex PCR reads, giving one row per CDR3 protein. The sample consists of around 43,000 distinct CDR3 sequences, under 65% of them appearing once. As regards this clonotype: Its antigen is undetermined.

V lost 0 bases and J lost 9, with 9 bases in between. This CDR3 contains 12 residues. Germline V gene sequence: CDR1 DFQATT, CDR2 SNEGSKA (reference sequence). Points from the study as a whole: With roughly 69% sensitivity and more than 72% specificity, the model predicted ophthalmopathy progression. Most thyroid-expanded clonotypes exceeding 0.001 frequency were also found in blood.

V is TRBV20-1 and J is TRBJ2-1; a possible D gene is TRBD1 (6 bases). The TCR was taken from an adult man with Graves' ophthalmopathy. Sequences were obtained from peripheral blood. CDR3 sequence: CSARDRGGEQFF. The CDR3 nucleotides are TGCAGTGCTAGAGACAGGGGCGGTGAGCAGTTCTTC.